These 3 T cell receptor beta chains were sequenced from one sample in a study of blood T cell repertoires in COVID-19. Method: immunoSEQ multiplex PCR; TCRdb's copy keeps in-frame clones and lacks some. In the table there are fewer than 250,000 clones, approximately 81% of which are singletons. Sequencing was done on a sample of peripheral blood. Every receptor here comes from a man aged 40-49 years with acute or convalescent COVID-19.

The rearrangement links TRBV2 to TRBJ1-1; tentative D call: TRBD1 (5 bases). The CDR3 has 11 residues. Per germline, CDR1 SNHLY and CDR2 FYNNEI. Trimming cost V 7 bases and J 8 bases, with 11 bases left between them. CDR3 nucleotide sequence: TGTGCCAGCACCGCGGGACGAGAAGCTTTCTTT. It yields the protein CASTAGREAFF.

The chain has TRBV7-3 and TRBJ2-3, with 13 bases matching TRBD2. Losses at the gene ends were 4 bases for V and 6 bases for J; bases not matched to a gene: 7. The germline gives CDR1 SGHTA, CDR2 FQGTGA. CDR3 length equals 16 residues. The CDR3 sequence is CASSSGLAGERDTQYF. In DNA form, the CDR3 reads TGTGCCAGCAGCTCCGGACTAGCGGGGGAACGGGATACGCAGTATTTT.

The chain couples TRBV5-4 to TRBJ2-2; TRBD2 is a possible D gene (6 bases). The CDR3 has 15 residues. CDR1 and CDR2 (germline): SGHNT, YYREEE (reference sequence). The V end was cut by 0 bases, the J end by 3 bases, with 9 bases between. The CDR3 loop is CASSLDIADTGELFF. DNA for the CDR3: TGTGCCAGCAGCTTGGATATAGCGGACACCGGGGAGCTGTTTTTT.